The present T cell receptor beta chain was sequenced within a study of T-cell reconstitution after alpha-beta-depleted transplantation in children (dated by TCRdb to the mid-2010s). Concerning the study at large: Using TCR repertoire profiling, the study quantitatively followed how T-cell immune reconstitution unfolded in children after TCRalphabeta/CD19-depleted allogeneic hematopoietic cell transplantation. Study-wide conclusions, independent of this receptor: The high TCRbeta diversity at day 60 in some patients was ascribed to recipient T cells and intrathymic progenitors that had survived conditioning. About two months after transplant, the apparently early recovery of alphabetaT-cell counts reportedly depended on just several hundred clones that had expanded rapidly and came from non-depleted graft cells. Over the following months the frequencies of hyperexpanded clones went down, and after one year T-cell counts and TCRbeta diversity were mostly credited to newly produced T cells.

The sample's treatment or condition label, decoded: allogeneic hematopoietic cell transplantation with graft depleted of TCRalphabeta T cells and CD19 B cells. TCRalphabeta/CD19-depleted allogeneic hematopoietic cell grafts were given to the transplant recipients, all of whom were children. This clonotype showed up many times. Its antigen is unknown. No qualities accompany the bases; no much larger clone lies one base away. Receptors were amplified or captured by PCR. Sequencing instrument: Illumina HiSeq 2500. TCR library preparation used molecular barcoding, with unique molecular identifiers applied to normalize quantification of the TCRbeta repertoire. TCRdb redid the processing of the public reads, applying fastp at Q25 and MiXCR, and retained in-frame beta chains. For every CDR3 protein sequence, its rows merge into one entry that carries the most common genes and DNA. A total of hundreds of thousands of distinct CDR3 sequences appear in this sample, almost 8% of them only once. About 9.3% of the sample rests with the top ten.

This receptor was obtained from a female patient between 2 and 15 years old who had a stem cell transplant for Fanconi anemia, so the T cells may come from the graft donor. Specimen: peripheral blood, collected 360 days after TCRalphabeta/CD19-depleted stem cell transplant.

The DNA sequence is TGTGCCAGCAGCCTGACACTCGCGAACACCGGGGAGCTGTTTTTT. This yields the protein CASSLTLANTGELFF. The sequence joins TRBV7-9 to TRBJ2-2; there is no confident call for the D gene. The V and J ends are trimmed by 5 bases and 0 bases, leaving 10 bases between them. CDR1 and CDR2 are read off the germline V gene (reference sequence) as SEHNR and FQNEAQ. The CDR3 holds 15 amino acids from the cysteine to the phenylalanine. This entry keeps only the CDR3 DNA: 45 bases, framed from base 1.